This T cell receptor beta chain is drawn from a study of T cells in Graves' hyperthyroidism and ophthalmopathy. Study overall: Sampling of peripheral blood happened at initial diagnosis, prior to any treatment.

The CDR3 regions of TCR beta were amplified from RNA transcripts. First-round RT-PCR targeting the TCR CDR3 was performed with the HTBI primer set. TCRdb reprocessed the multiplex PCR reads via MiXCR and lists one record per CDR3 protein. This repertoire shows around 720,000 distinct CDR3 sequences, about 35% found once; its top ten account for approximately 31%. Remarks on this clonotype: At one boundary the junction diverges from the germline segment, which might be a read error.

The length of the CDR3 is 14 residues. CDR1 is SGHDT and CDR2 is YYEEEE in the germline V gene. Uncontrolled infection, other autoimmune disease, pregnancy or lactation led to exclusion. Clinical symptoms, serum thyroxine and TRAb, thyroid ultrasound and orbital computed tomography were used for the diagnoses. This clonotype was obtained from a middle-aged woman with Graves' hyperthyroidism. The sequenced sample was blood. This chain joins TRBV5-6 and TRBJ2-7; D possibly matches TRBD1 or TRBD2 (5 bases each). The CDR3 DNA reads TGTGCCAGCCGCTTGTCGGGACCACTTTACGAGCAGTACTTC. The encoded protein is CASRLSGPLYEQYF.